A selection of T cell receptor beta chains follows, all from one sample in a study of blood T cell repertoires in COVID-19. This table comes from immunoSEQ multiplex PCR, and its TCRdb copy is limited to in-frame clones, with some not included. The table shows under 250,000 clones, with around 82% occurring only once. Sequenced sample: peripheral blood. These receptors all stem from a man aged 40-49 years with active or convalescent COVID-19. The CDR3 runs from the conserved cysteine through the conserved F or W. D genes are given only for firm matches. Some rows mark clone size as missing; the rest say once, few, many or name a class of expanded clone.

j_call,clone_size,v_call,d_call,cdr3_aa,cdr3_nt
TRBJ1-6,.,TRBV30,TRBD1,CAWSAHRGFRSPLHF,TGTGCCTGGAGTGCGCACAGGGGTTTTAGGTCACCCCTCCACTTT
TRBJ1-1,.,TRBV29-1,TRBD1,CSVLPGVGQGNTEAFF,TGCAGCGTTTTGCCAGGTGTCGGACAGGGGAACACTGAAGCTTTCTTT
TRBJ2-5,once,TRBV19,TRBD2,CASSRTSGEETQYF,TGTGCCAGTAGTCGGACTAGCGGGGAAGAGACCCAGTACTTC
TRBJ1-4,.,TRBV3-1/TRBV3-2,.,CASSPTNEKLFF,TGTGCCAGCAGCCCGACTAATGAAAAACTGTTTTTT
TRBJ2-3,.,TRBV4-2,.,CASTKGGAADTQYF,TGTGCCAGCACCAAAGGTGGGGCAGCAGATACGCAGTATTTT
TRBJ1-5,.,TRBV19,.,CASSIQSNQPQHF,TGTGCCAGTAGTATACAGAGCAATCAGCCCCAGCATTTT
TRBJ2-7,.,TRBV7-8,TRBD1,CASSWTGGEQYF,TGTGCCAGCAGCTGGACAGGGGGTGAGCAGTACTTC
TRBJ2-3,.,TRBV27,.,CASSKMGRGSTDTQYF,TGTGCCAGCAGCAAGATGGGGAGAGGGAGCACAGATACGCAGTATTTT
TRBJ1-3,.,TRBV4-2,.,CASSQEQGTGNTIYF,TGTGCCAGCAGCCAAGAACAGGGAACTGGAAACACCATATATTTT
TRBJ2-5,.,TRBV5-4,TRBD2,CASNRRASGLQETQYF,TGTGCCAGCAACCGGCGAGCTAGCGGGCTTCAAGAGACCCAGTACTTC
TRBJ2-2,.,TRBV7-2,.,CASSLDRNTGELFF,TGTGCCAGCAGCCTAGACAGGAACACCGGGGAGCTGTTTTTT
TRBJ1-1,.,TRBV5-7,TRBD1,CASSSTLRGPTEAFF,TGTGCCAGCAGCTCCACCCTCAGGGGGCCCACTGAAGCTTTCTTT
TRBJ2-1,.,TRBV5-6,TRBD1,CASSLVGQRDEQFF,TGTGCCAGCAGCTTGGTGGGACAGAGGGATGAGCAGTTCTTC
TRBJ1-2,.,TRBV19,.,CASSRGHGYTF,TGTGCCAGTAGTAGGGGGCATGGCTACACCTTC
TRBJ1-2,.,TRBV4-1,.,CASSQDPGNYLGYTF,TGCGCCAGCAGCCAAGATCCGGGGAATTACCTAGGCTACACCTTC
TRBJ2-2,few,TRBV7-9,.,CASSFHGDTGELFF,TGTGCCAGCAGCTTTCATGGAGACACCGGGGAGCTGTTTTTT
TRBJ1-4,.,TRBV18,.,CASSIGTTDEKLFF,TGTGCCAGCTCGATCGGGACAACCGATGAAAAACTGTTTTTT
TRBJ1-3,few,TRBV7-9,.,CASSPLSSGNTIYF,TGTGCCAGCAGCCCCCTCAGCTCTGGAAACACCATATATTTT
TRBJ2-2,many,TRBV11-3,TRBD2,CASSLQSSGKNTGELFF,TGTGCCAGCAGCCTACAATCTAGCGGGAAGAACACCGGGGAGCTGTTTTTT
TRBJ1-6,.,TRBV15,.,CATSRDPAGLIHF,TGTGCCACCAGCAGAGATCCTGCCGGGTTAATCCACTTT
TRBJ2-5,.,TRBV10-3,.,CAISTPSGGAGETQYF,TGTGCCATCAGCACCCCCTCGGGGGGCGCGGGAGAGACCCAGTACTTC
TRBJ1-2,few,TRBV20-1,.,CSASPGQNPGGYTF,TGCAGTGCTAGTCCGGGACAAAATCCAGGAGGCTACACCTTC
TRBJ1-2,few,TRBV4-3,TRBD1,CASSQAGTGEHGYTF,TGCGCCAGCAGCCAGGCCGGGACAGGGGAACATGGCTACACCTTC
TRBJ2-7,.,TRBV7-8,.,CASSFSARPYEQYF,TGTGCCAGCAGCTTTAGCGCTAGGCCCTACGAGCAGTACTTC
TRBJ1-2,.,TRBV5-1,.,CASSQAGANYGYTF,TGCGCCAGCAGTCAGGCAGGGGCTAACTATGGCTACACCTTC
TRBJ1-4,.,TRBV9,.,CASSVAPGQGKLFF,TGTGCCAGCAGCGTAGCCCCGGGCCAGGGCAAACTGTTTTTT
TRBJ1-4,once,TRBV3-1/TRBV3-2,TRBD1,CASSPWTGTTNEKLFF,TGTGCCAGCAGCCCTTGGACAGGGACAACTAATGAAAAACTGTTTTTT
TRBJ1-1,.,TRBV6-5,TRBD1,CASSLKGTGTTEAFF,TGTGCCAGCAGTCTAAAGGGGACAGGGACCACTGAAGCTTTCTTT
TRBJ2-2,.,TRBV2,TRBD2,CASSGLAGGPGAGELFF,TGTGCCAGCAGTGGACTAGCGGGGGGGCCTGGCGCCGGGGAGCTGTTTTTT
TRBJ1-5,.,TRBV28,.,CASSLSWTGGRQPQHF,TGTGCCAGCAGTTTATCTTGGACGGGGGGCAGGCAGCCCCAGCATTTT
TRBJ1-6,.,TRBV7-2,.,CASRGGGSSYNSPLHF,TGTGCCAGCAGGGGGGGTGGGAGCTCCTATAATTCACCCCTCCACTTT
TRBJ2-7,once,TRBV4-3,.,CASSQGTGRGPSYEQYF,TGCGCCAGCAGCCAAGGGACTGGGCGGGGGCCATCCTACGAGCAGTACTTC
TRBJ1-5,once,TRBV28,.,CASSLRGWNQPQHF,TGTGCCAGCAGCCTAAGAGGTTGGAATCAGCCCCAGCATTTT
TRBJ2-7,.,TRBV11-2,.,CASSLMAGTYEQYF,TGTGCCAGCAGCTTAATGGCAGGGACCTACGAGCAGTACTTC
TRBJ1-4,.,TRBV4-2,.,CASSQDGGAGEKLFF,TGTGCCAGCAGCCAAGACGGAGGGGCGGGTGAAAAACTGTTTTTT
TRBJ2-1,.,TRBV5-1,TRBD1,CASSFLGQEGNEQFF,TGCGCCAGCAGCTTCCTGGGACAGGAGGGCAATGAGCAGTTCTTC
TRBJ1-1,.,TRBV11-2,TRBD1,CASSLRTGQIEAFF,TGTGCCAGCTCCCTTAGGACAGGGCAGATAGAAGCTTTCTTT
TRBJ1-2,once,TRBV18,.,CASSPPGLGANYGYTF,TGTGCCAGCTCACCGCCGGGACTGGGAGCTAACTATGGCTACACCTTC
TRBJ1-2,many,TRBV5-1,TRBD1,CASSPGTGEIYGYTF,TGCGCCAGCAGCCCCGGGACAGGGGAAATCTATGGCTACACCTTC
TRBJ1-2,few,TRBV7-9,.,CASSLLNRAGYGYTF,TGTGCCAGCAGCTTACTAAACAGGGCGGGCTATGGCTACACCTTC
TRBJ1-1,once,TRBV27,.,CASSFSLLSTEAFF,TGTGCCAGCAGTTTTTCTTTACTTAGCACTGAAGCTTTCTTT
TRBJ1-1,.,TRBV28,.,CASSLRGLAFF,TGTGCCAGCAGTTTACGGGGTCTGGCTTTCTTT
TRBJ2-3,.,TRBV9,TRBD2,CASSVSLAGTDTQYF,TGTGCCAGCAGCGTTTCTCTAGCGGGGACAGATACGCAGTATTTT
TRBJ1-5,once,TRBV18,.,CASSPEDGNNQPQHF,TGTGCCAGCTCACCAGAGGACGGGAACAATCAGCCCCAGCATTTT
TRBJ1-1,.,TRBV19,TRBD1,CASSQLGPDRVRAFF,TGTGCCAGTAGTCAACTGGGGCCCGACAGGGTGCGGGCTTTCTTT
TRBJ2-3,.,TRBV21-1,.,CASSNEILGGQTTDTQYF,TGTGCCAGCAGCAATGAAATCCTGGGGGGACAGACCACAGATACGCAGTATTTT
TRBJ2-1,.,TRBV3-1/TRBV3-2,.,CASSQGVVPTNEQFF,TGTGCCAGCAGCCAAGGTGTGGTCCCTACCAATGAGCAGTTCTTC
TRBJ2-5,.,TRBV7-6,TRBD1,CASSPLQPGTGARETQYF,TGTGCCAGCAGCCCACTTCAGCCTGGGACAGGGGCAAGAGAGACCCAGTACTTC
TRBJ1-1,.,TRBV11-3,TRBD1,CASSLKGWTGPGHTEAFF,TGTGCCAGCAGCTTAAAGGGATGGACAGGGCCGGGACACACTGAAGCTTTCTTT